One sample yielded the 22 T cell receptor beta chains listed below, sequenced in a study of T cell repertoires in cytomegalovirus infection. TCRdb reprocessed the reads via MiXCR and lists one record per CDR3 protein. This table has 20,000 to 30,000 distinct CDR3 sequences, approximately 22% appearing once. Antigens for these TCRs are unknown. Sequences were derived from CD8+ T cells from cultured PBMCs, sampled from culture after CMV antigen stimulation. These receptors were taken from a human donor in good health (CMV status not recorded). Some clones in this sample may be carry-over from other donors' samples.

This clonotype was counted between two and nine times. The CDR3 is CASRPGGGMNTEAFF. CDR3 bases: TGTGCCAGCCGTCCTGGGGGGGGGATGAACACTGAAGCTTTCTTT. The chain is built from TRBV27 and TRBJ1-1, with D possibly TRBD1 on 5 matching bases. The CDR3 is 15 residues long. Trimming left V 8 bases short and J 0 bases short, with 16 bases between. Germline CDR1 and CDR2: MNHEY and SMNVEV (reference sequence).

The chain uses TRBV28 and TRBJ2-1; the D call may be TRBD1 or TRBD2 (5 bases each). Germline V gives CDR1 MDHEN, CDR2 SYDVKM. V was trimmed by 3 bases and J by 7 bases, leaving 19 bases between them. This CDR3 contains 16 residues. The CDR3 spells CASSLSGTPPDNEQFF. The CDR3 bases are TGTGCCAGCAGTTTGTCGGGGACCCCCCCTGATAATGAGCAGTTCTTC.

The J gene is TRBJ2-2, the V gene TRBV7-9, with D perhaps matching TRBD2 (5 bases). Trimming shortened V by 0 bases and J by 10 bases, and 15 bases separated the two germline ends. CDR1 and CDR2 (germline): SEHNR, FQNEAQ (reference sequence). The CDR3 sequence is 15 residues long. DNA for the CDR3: TGTGCCAGCAGCTTAGCCCTAGGACTTCGCGAGGAGCTGTTTTTT. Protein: CASSLALGLREELFF. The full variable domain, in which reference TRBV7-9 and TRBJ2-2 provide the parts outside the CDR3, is DTGVSQNPRHKITKRGQNVTFRCDPISEHNRLYWYRQTLGQGPEFLTYFQNEAQLEKSRLLSDRFSAERPKGSFSTLEIQRTEQGDSAMYLCASSLALGLREELFFGEGSRLTVL.

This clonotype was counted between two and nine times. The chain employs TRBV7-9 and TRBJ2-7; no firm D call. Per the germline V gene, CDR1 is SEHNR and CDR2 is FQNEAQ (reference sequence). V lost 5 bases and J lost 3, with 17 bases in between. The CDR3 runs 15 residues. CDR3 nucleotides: TGTGCCAGCAGCGACATCCGGTCACGGAACTACGAGCAGTACTTC. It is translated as CASSDIRSRNYEQYF.

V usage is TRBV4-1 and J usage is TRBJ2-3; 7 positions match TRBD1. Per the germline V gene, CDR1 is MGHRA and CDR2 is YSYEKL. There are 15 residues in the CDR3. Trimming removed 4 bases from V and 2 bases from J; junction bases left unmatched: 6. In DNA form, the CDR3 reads TGCGCCAGCAGCCCCAGGGACAGCTACACAGATACGCAGTATTTT. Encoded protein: CASSPRDSYTDTQYF.

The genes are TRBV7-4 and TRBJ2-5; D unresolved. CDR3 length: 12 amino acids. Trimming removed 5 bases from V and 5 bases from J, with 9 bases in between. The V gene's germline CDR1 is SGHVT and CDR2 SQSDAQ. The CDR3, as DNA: TGTGCCAGCAGCCCTCGGGTGGAGACCCAGTACTTC. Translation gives CASSPRVETQYF.

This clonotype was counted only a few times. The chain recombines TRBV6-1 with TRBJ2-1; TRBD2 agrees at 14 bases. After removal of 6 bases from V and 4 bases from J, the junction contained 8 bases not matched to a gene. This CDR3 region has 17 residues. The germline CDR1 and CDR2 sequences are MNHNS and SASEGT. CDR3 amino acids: CASSRGLAGGDYNEQFF. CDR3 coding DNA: TGTGCCAGCAGCCGTGGACTAGCGGGGGGTGATTACAATGAGCAGTTCTTC.

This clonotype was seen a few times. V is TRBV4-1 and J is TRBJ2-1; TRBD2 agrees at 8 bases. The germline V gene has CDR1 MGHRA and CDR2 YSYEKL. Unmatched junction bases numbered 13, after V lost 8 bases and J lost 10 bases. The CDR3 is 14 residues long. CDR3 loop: CASQPAGGPREQFF. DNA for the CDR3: TGCGCCAGCCAACCCGCGGGGGGCCCCAGGGAGCAGTTCTTC.

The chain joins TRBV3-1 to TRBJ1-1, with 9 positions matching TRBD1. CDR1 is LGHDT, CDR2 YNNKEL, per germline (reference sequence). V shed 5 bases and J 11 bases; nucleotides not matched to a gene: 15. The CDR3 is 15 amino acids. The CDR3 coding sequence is TGTGCCAGCAGCTCAACCGGGACAGGGATGTTGGTGGCTTTCTTT. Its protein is CASSSTGTGMLVAFF.

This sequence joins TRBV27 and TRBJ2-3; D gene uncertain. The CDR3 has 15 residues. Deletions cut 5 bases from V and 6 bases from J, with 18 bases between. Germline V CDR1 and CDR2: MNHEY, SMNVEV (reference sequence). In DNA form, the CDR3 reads TGTGCCAGCAGTCCGACGGCTCGGGCTACGGATACGCAGTATTTT. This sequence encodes CASSPTARATDTQYF.

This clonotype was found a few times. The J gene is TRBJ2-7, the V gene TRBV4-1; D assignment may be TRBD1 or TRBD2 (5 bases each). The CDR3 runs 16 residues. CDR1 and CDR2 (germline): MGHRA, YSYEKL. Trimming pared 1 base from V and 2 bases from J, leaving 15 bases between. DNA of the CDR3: TGCGCCAGCAGCCAAGCTAGCCCCGGGGCCCCCTACGAGCAGTACTTC. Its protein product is CASSQASPGAPYEQYF.

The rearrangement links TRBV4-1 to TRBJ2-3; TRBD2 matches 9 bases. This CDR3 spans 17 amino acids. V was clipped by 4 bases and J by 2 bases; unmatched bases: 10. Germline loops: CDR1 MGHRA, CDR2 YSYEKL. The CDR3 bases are TGCGCCAGCAGCCTCCAAGGGCTAGCGGGGAACACAGATACGCAGTATTTT. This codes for CASSLQGLAGNTDTQYF.

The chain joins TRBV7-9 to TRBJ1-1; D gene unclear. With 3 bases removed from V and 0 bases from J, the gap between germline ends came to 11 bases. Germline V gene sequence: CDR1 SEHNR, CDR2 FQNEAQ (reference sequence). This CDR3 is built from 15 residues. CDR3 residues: CASSFLASLNTEAFF. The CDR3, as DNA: TGTGCCAGCAGCTTCCTAGCCTCTCTGAACACTGAAGCTTTCTTT.

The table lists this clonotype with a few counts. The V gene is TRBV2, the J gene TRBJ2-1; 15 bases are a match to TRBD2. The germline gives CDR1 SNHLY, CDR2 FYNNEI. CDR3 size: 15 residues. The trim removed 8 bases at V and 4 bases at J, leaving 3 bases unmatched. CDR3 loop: CASGTSGGQYNEQFF. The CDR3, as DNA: TGTGCCAGCGGGACTAGCGGGGGGCAATACAATGAGCAGTTCTTC.

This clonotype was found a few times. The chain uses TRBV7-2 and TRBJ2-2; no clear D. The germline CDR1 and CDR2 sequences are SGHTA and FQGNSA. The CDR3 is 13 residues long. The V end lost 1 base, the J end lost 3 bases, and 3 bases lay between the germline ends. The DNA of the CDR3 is TGTGCCAGCAGCTTAGTGGACACCGGGGAGCTGTTTTTT. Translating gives CASSLVDTGELFF.

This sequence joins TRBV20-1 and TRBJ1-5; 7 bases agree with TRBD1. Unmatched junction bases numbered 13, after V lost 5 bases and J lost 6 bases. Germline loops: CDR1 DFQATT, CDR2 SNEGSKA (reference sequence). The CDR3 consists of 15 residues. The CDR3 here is CSAGTPDRVTQPQHF. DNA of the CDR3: TGCAGTGCTGGGACGCCCGACAGGGTAACTCAGCCCCAGCATTTT.

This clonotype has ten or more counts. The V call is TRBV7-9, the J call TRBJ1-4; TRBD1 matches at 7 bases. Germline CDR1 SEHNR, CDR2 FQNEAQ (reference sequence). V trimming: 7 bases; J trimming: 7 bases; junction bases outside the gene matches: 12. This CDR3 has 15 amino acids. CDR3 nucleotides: TGTGCCAGCACCACCCTGACAGGGATCGGTGAAAAACTGTTTTTT. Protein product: CASTTLTGIGEKLFF.

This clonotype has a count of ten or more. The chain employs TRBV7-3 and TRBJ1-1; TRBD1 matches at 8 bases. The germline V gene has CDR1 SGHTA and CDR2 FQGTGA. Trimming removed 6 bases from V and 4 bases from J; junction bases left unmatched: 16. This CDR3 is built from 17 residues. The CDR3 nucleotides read TGTGCCAGCAGTTCCCACCCCTTGCAGGGGGCTTCCACTGAAGCTTTCTTT. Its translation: CASSSHPLQGASTEAFF.

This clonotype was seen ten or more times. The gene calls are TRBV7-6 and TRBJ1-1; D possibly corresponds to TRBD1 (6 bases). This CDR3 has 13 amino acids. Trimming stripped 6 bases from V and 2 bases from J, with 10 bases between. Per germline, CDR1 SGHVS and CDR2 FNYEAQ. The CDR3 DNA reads TGTGCCAGCAGACAGGACAGTAACACTGAAGCTTTCTTT. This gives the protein CASRQDSNTEAFF.

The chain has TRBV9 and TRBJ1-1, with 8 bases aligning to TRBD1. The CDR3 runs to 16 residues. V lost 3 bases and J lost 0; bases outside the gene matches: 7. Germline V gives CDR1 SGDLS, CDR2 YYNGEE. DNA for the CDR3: TGTGCCAGCAGCGCCCGGGACAGGTACATGAACACTGAAGCTTTCTTT. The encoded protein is CASSARDRYMNTEAFF.

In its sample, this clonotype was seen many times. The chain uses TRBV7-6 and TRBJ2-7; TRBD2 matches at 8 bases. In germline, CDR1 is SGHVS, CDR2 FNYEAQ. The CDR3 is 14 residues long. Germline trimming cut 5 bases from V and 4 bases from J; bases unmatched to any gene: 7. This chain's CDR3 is CASSHRVAGYEQYF. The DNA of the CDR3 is TGTGCCAGCAGCCACCGGGTAGCGGGGTACGAGCAGTACTTC.

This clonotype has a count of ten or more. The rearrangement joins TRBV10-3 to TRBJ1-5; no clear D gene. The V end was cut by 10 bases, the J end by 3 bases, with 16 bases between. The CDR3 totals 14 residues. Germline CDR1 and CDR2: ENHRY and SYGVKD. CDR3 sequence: CATSTGDPNQPQHF. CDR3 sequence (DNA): TGTGCCACCTCTACCGGGGATCCCAATCAGCCCCAGCATTTT.